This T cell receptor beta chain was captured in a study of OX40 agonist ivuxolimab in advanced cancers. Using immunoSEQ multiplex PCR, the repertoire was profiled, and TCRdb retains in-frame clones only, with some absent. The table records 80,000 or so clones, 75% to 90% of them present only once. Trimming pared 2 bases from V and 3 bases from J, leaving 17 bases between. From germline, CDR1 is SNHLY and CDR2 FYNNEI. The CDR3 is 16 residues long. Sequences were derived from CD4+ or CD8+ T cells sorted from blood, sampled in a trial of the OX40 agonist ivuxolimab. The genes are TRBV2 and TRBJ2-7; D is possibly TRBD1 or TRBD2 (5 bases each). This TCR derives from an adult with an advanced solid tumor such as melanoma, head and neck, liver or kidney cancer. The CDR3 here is CASSEPRDGADYEQYF. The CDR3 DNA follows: TGTGCCAGCAGTGAACCCCGGGATGGGGCAGACTACGAGCAGTACTTC. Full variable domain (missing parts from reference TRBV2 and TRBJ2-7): EPEVTQTPSHQVTQMGQEVILRCVPISNHLYFYWYRQILGQKVEFLVSFYNNEISEKSEIFDDQFSVERPDGSNFTLKIRSTKLEDSAMYFCASSEPRDGADYEQYFGPGTRLTVT.